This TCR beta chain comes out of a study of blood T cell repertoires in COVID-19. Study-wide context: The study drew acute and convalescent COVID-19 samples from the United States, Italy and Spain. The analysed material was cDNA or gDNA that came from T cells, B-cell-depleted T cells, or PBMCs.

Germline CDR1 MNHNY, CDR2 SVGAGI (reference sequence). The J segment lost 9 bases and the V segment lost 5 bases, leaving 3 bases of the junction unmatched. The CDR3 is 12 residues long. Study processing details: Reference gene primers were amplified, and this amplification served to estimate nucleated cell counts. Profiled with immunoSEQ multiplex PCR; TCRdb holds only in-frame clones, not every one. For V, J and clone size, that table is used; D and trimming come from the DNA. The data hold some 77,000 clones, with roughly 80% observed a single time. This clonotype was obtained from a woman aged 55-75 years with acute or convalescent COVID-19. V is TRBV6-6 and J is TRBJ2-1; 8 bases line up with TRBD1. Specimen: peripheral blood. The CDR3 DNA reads TGTGCCAGCAGTACGACAGGGGTTGAGCAGTTCTTC. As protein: CASSTTGVEQFF.